The rows below give T cell receptor beta chains drawn from one sample of a study of control samples from healthy donors and cancer patients. The table came from immunoSEQ multiplex PCR; TCRdb's copy has only in-frame clones and leaves some out. The table shows about 110,000 clones, with approximately 90% occurring only once. The specimen sequenced was blood. The source is a woman in her fifties or sixties in good health. The CDR3 runs from the conserved cysteine through the conserved F or W. D genes are given only for firm matches. Some rows mark clone size as missing; the rest say once, few, many or name a class of expanded clone.

d_gene: .
j_gene: TRBJ2-5
abundance: .
v_gene: TRBV6-2/TRBV6-3
CDR3nt: TGTGCCAGCAGTCTAGCGCGAGAGACCCAGTACTTC
CDR3aa: CASSLARETQYF

d_gene: TRBD1
j_gene: TRBJ1-2
abundance: .
v_gene: TRBV29-1
CDR3nt: TGCAGCGGGCCGGGACAGGGCCCCTATGGCTACACCTTC
CDR3aa: CSGPGQGPYGYTF

d_gene: TRBD1
j_gene: TRBJ2-3
abundance: .
v_gene: TRBV30
CDR3nt: TGTGCCTGGATTGGGACAGCCCGGGGAGATACGCAGTATTTT
CDR3aa: CAWIGTARGDTQYF

d_gene: TRBD1
j_gene: TRBJ2-2
abundance: .
v_gene: TRBV7-9
CDR3nt: TGTGCCAGCAGCTCCAGGACAGGAATCACCGGGGAGCTGTTTTTT
CDR3aa: CASSSRTGITGELFF

d_gene: .
j_gene: TRBJ2-5
abundance: .
v_gene: TRBV6-6
CDR3nt: TGTGCCAGCAGTTACTCGAACTACCAAGAGACCCAGTACTTC
CDR3aa: CASSYSNYQETQYF

d_gene: .
j_gene: TRBJ2-2
abundance: .
v_gene: TRBV7-3
CDR3nt: TGTGCCAGCAGCTTAACGGGTCCCGCCGGGGAGCTGTTTTTT
CDR3aa: CASSLTGPAGELFF

d_gene: .
j_gene: TRBJ2-2
abundance: .
v_gene: TRBV2
CDR3nt: TGTGCCCAGCTTGGCCGACACCAAACCACCGGGGAGCTGTTTTTT
CDR3aa: CAQLGRHQTTGELFF

d_gene: TRBD1
j_gene: TRBJ2-7
abundance: .
v_gene: TRBV9
CDR3nt: TGTGCCAGCAGCAAAAACACAGGGGGCGCGGAACAGTACTTC
CDR3aa: CASSKNTGGAEQYF

d_gene: TRBD1
j_gene: TRBJ2-2
abundance: .
v_gene: TRBV2
CDR3nt: TGTGCCAGCAGTGTAACGAGCCCAGGGGGCGGCGGGGAGCTGTTTTTT
CDR3aa: CASSVTSPGGGGELFF

d_gene: .
j_gene: TRBJ2-7
abundance: .
v_gene: TRBV7-6
CDR3nt: TGTGCCAGCAGCTTAGGAGGGGGGGGTTTTTCGACACGACCCTACGAGCAGTACTTC
CDR3aa: CASSLGGGGFSTRPYEQYF

d_gene: .
j_gene: TRBJ1-1
abundance: once
v_gene: TRBV7-3
CDR3nt: TGTGCCAGCAGCTTAGACCCGACGGGAACTGAAGCTTTCTTT
CDR3aa: CASSLDPTGTEAFF

d_gene: .
j_gene: TRBJ2-3
abundance: .
v_gene: TRBV2
CDR3nt: TGTGCCAGCAGTACTAGCACAGATACGCAGTATTTT
CDR3aa: CASSTSTDTQYF

d_gene: .
j_gene: TRBJ1-1
abundance: .
v_gene: TRBV11-2
CDR3nt: TGTGCCAGCAGCCCTACCCCCCGGCGGAACACTGAAGCTTTCTTT
CDR3aa: CASSPTPRRNTEAFF

d_gene: TRBD1
j_gene: TRBJ1-2
abundance: .
v_gene: TRBV5-1
CDR3nt: TGCGCCAGCAGCTTGGCAGGGGGCAATGGCTACACCTTC
CDR3aa: CASSLAGGNGYTF

d_gene: TRBD2
j_gene: TRBJ2-1
abundance: .
v_gene: TRBV3-1/TRBV3-2
CDR3nt: TGTGCCAGCAGCGATCGAGCGGGAGTCATCTACAATGAGCAGTTCTTC
CDR3aa: CASSDRAGVIYNEQFF

d_gene: .
j_gene: TRBJ1-4
abundance: .
v_gene: TRBV25-1
CDR3nt: TGTGCCAGCAGTGATATAGCGGCTGAAAAACTGTTTTTT
CDR3aa: CASSDIAAEKLFF

d_gene: .
j_gene: TRBJ1-5
abundance: few
v_gene: TRBV3-1/TRBV3-2
CDR3nt: TGTGCCAGCAGCCCACCGGGGATTCGGCCCCAGCATTTT
CDR3aa: CASSPPGIRPQHF

d_gene: TRBD1
j_gene: TRBJ2-1
abundance: .
v_gene: TRBV6-1
CDR3nt: TGTGCCAGCAGTGAAGGTTATTTCTTCAATGGACAGGGGGCAGGGGAGCAGTTCTTC
CDR3aa: CASSEGYFFNGQGAGEQFF

d_gene: .
j_gene: TRBJ1-4
abundance: .
v_gene: TRBV2
CDR3nt: TGTGCCAGCAGTTCAGTGGCAACGAAGAGGGAAAAACTGTTTTTT
CDR3aa: CASSSVATKREKLFF

d_gene: .
j_gene: TRBJ1-3
abundance: once
v_gene: TRBV3-1/TRBV3-2
CDR3nt: TGTGCCAGCAGCCAGCCCCTTTCCAGAAACACCATATATTTT
CDR3aa: CASSQPLSRNTIYF

d_gene: .
j_gene: TRBJ1-2
abundance: .
v_gene: TRBV20-1
CDR3nt: TGCAGTGGGGCTCTGGATGGCTACACCTTC
CDR3aa: CSGALDGYTF

d_gene: TRBD1
j_gene: TRBJ2-2
abundance: few
v_gene: TRBV27
CDR3nt: TGTGCCAGCAAGGATCAGGGGGCGCGTGGGTCCGGGGAGCTGTTTTTT
CDR3aa: CASKDQGARGSGELFF

d_gene: .
j_gene: TRBJ1-6
abundance: .
v_gene: TRBV3-1/TRBV3-2
CDR3nt: TGTGCCAGCAGCCAAGTGGGACCCCTCCACTTT
CDR3aa: CASSQVGPLHF

d_gene: .
j_gene: TRBJ1-4
abundance: .
v_gene: TRBV28
CDR3nt: TGTGCCAGCAGCCCCTTTTCGGGGGCCGGTAATGAAAAACTGTTTTTT
CDR3aa: CASSPFSGAGNEKLFF

d_gene: .
j_gene: TRBJ2-3
abundance: .
v_gene: TRBV29-1
CDR3nt: TGCAGCGTTATCCGGGACACTGGGGCAGATACGCAGTATTTT
CDR3aa: CSVIRDTGADTQYF

d_gene: .
j_gene: TRBJ2-7
abundance: .
v_gene: TRBV5-1
CDR3nt: TGCGCCAGCAGCTGGCGCTACGAGCAGTACTTC
CDR3aa: CASSWRYEQYF

d_gene: .
j_gene: TRBJ1-5
abundance: .
v_gene: TRBV7-8
CDR3nt: TGTGCCAGCAGCTTAGAGCCATATAGCAATCAGCCCCAGCATTTT
CDR3aa: CASSLEPYSNQPQHF

d_gene: TRBD2
j_gene: TRBJ2-1
abundance: .
v_gene: TRBV7-9
CDR3nt: TGTGCCAGCAGCTTAATGAGAAGCGGGAGGTCCTACAATGAGCAGTTCTTC
CDR3aa: CASSLMRSGRSYNEQFF

d_gene: .
j_gene: TRBJ1-1
abundance: .
v_gene: TRBV9
CDR3nt: TGTGCCAGCAGCGTAGAGTGGGACCCCCTGATGAGGACTGAAGCTTTCTTT
CDR3aa: CASSVEWDPLMRTEAFF

d_gene: .
j_gene: TRBJ2-2
abundance: .
v_gene: TRBV9
CDR3nt: TGTGCCAGCAGCTTAGCGGAACTCACCGGGGAGCTGTTTTTT
CDR3aa: CASSLAELTGELFF

d_gene: .
j_gene: TRBJ2-5
abundance: .
v_gene: TRBV5-1
CDR3nt: TGCGCCACTAGAACGGGGGTTGTAGAGACCCAGTACTTC
CDR3aa: CATRTGVVETQYF

d_gene: TRBD1
j_gene: TRBJ1-3
abundance: .
v_gene: TRBV3-1/TRBV3-2
CDR3nt: TGTGCCAGCAGCCGTGGGACAGGGGACTCTGGAAACACCATATATTTT
CDR3aa: CASSRGTGDSGNTIYF

d_gene: .
j_gene: TRBJ2-1
abundance: .
v_gene: TRBV18
CDR3nt: TGTGCCAGCTCACCAACCGTCAAGGGTCGGGATGAGCAGTTCTTC
CDR3aa: CASSPTVKGRDEQFF

d_gene: .
j_gene: TRBJ1-2
abundance: .
v_gene: TRBV5-6
CDR3nt: TGTGCCAGCAGACCGAGAGGGGGGAACTATGGCTACACCTTC
CDR3aa: CASRPRGGNYGYTF

d_gene: .
j_gene: TRBJ1-4
abundance: .
v_gene: TRBV5-8
CDR3nt: TGTGCCAGCAGCGTAAGGACGCGAAAACTGTTTTTT
CDR3aa: CASSVRTRKLFF

d_gene: .
j_gene: TRBJ2-2
abundance: .
v_gene: TRBV7-9
CDR3nt: TGTGCCATGGGGGACACTAACACCGGGGAGCTGTTTTTT
CDR3aa: CAMGDTNTGELFF

d_gene: .
j_gene: TRBJ1-2
abundance: .
v_gene: TRBV29-1
CDR3nt: TGCAGCGGGTTATTGCACTATGGCTACACCTTC
CDR3aa: CSGLLHYGYTF

d_gene: TRBD1
j_gene: TRBJ1-2
abundance: .
v_gene: TRBV19
CDR3nt: TGTGCCAGTAGTTTGGGACAGCCCTATGGCTACACCTTC
CDR3aa: CASSLGQPYGYTF

d_gene: TRBD1
j_gene: TRBJ2-7
abundance: .
v_gene: TRBV4-2
CDR3nt: TGTGCCAGCAGCCACCTGACAGGGGAAAGCTACGAGCAGTACTTC
CDR3aa: CASSHLTGESYEQYF

d_gene: TRBD1
j_gene: TRBJ1-2
abundance: .
v_gene: TRBV9
CDR3nt: TGTGCCAGTCGCTCAGGGGGAGGCTACACCTTC
CDR3aa: CASRSGGGYTF

d_gene: .
j_gene: TRBJ2-5
abundance: .
v_gene: TRBV18
CDR3nt: TGTGCCAGCTCACCTGGCGGGACCCTACAAGAGACCCAGTACTTC
CDR3aa: CASSPGGTLQETQYF

d_gene: .
j_gene: TRBJ1-1
abundance: .
v_gene: TRBV19
CDR3nt: TGTGCCAGTAGTATCCCGGGGGGGGTGAACACTGAAGCTTTCTTT
CDR3aa: CASSIPGGVNTEAFF

d_gene: TRBD1
j_gene: TRBJ2-6
abundance: once
v_gene: TRBV19
CDR3nt: TGTGCCAGCAGGACAGGGGTATCTGGGGCCAACGTCCTGACTTTC
CDR3aa: CASRTGVSGANVLTF

d_gene: .
j_gene: TRBJ1-6
abundance: .
v_gene: TRBV7-9
CDR3nt: TGTGCCAGCAGCTTGAGGTGGTCACCCCTCCACTTT
CDR3aa: CASSLRWSPLHF

d_gene: .
j_gene: TRBJ1-2
abundance: .
v_gene: TRBV29-1
CDR3nt: TGCAGCGTTGTGCAGGATACCCATGGCTACACCTTC
CDR3aa: CSVVQDTHGYTF

d_gene: TRBD1
j_gene: TRBJ1-3
abundance: .
v_gene: TRBV5-1
CDR3nt: TGCGCCAGCAGCTGGGACAGTGTGAGGACTGGAAACACCATATATTTT
CDR3aa: CASSWDSVRTGNTIYF

d_gene: .
j_gene: TRBJ1-4
abundance: .
v_gene: TRBV12-3/TRBV12-4
CDR3nt: TGTGCCAGCAGTTTCTACGGGGAAAAACTGTTTTTT
CDR3aa: CASSFYGEKLFF

d_gene: TRBD1
j_gene: TRBJ2-5
abundance: .
v_gene: TRBV9
CDR3nt: TGTGCCAGCAGCACCCCGACAGGGGGCGAGACCCAGTACTTC
CDR3aa: CASSTPTGGETQYF

d_gene: TRBD1
j_gene: TRBJ1-1
abundance: .
v_gene: TRBV5-6
CDR3nt: TGTGCCAGCAGCTTGTTTGACAGGGTGAACACTGAAGCTTTCTTT
CDR3aa: CASSLFDRVNTEAFF